These T cell receptor beta chains were read from a single sample in a study of T cell repertoires in cytomegalovirus infection. Using its own MiXCR run on the reads, TCRdb lists one record per CDR3 protein. The sample lists roughly 500,000 distinct CDR3 sequences, 33% seen once, with 15% to 20% in the top ten. These receptors have no identified antigens. Sequencing was performed on cultured PBMCs, taken from culture after CMV antigen stimulation. The source of these receptors is a human donor in good health (CMV status not recorded). Some clones in this sample may be carry-over from other donors' samples. Each CDR3 is given without its conserved first and last residue.

j_call: TRBJ2-5
v_call: TRBV6-2/TRBV6-3
cdr3_aa: ASSYNSLFGGLETQY

j_call: TRBJ2-7
v_call: TRBV7-2
cdr3_aa: ASSHDFYEQY

j_call: TRBJ1-1
v_call: TRBV27
cdr3_aa: ASRNRILNTEAF

j_call: TRBJ2-5
v_call: TRBV7-2
cdr3_aa: ASSLSRLAGGETQY

j_call: TRBJ1-5
v_call: TRBV11-2
cdr3_aa: ASSLGFTSNQPQH

j_call: TRBJ2-3
v_call: TRBV7-9
cdr3_aa: ASSPNARSSTDTQY

j_call: TRBJ2-7
v_call: TRBV2
cdr3_aa: ASSEVAGGHEQY

j_call: TRBJ2-7
v_call: TRBV29-1
cdr3_aa: SVEGGAGLRKQY

j_call: TRBJ1-1
v_call: TRBV7-2
cdr3_aa: ASSLGGGFNTEAF

j_call: TRBJ1-4
v_call: TRBV5-4
cdr3_aa: ASSLFQGSPEKLF

j_call: TRBJ2-6
v_call: TRBV7-2
cdr3_aa: ASSLVSGANVLT

j_call: TRBJ2-5
v_call: TRBV7-9
cdr3_aa: ASSVQQAKETQY

j_call: TRBJ2-1
v_call: TRBV6-2/TRBV6-3
cdr3_aa: ASTPLRLAGGPNEQF

j_call: TRBJ1-2
v_call: TRBV30
cdr3_aa: AWSVRVNYGYT

j_call: TRBJ2-4
v_call: TRBV6-1
cdr3_aa: ASSPLGTNIQY

j_call: TRBJ1-3
v_call: TRBV12-3/TRBV12-4
cdr3_aa: ASSLTQGNTIY

j_call: TRBJ2-3
v_call: TRBV11-3
cdr3_aa: ASSQAGGPTDTQY

j_call: TRBJ2-3
v_call: TRBV7-6
cdr3_aa: ASSLPPGEDTQY

j_call: TRBJ2-1
v_call: TRBV28
cdr3_aa: ASSLYWAGWFDDEQF

j_call: TRBJ2-7
v_call: TRBV6-5
cdr3_aa: ASSYGTGGGEQY

j_call: TRBJ1-4
v_call: TRBV10-3
cdr3_aa: AISEPAAEKLF

j_call: TRBJ2-5
v_call: TRBV7-8
cdr3_aa: ASSLSLAGGETQY

j_call: TRBJ1-2
v_call: TRBV7-2
cdr3_aa: ASSPVGVGNYGYT